This T cell receptor beta chain originates from a study of shared clonotypes between healthy human individuals. As to this clone: Its cognate antigen is unknown.

There were no recent acute infections or vaccinations among the donors, who were healthy HIV-negative adults. The CDR3 length is 13 residues. The germline V gene encodes CDR1 MNHEY and CDR2 SVGAGI. As handled by the study authors: Filtering differed for immunoSEQ, which gave only junction sequences without quality scores. TCRdb's table, derived via immunoSEQ multiplex PCR, lists solely in-frame clones and lacks some. Clone size and V and J calls were adopted from that table, with D and trimming inferred from the DNA. Of 2 million to 3 million clones in the sample, 80% to 95% were seen once. Whole-study results and caveats: Compared with clonotypes that all four donors shared, non-shared clonotypes had lower generation probabilities.

The V call is TRBV6-5, the J call TRBJ2-5, with D possibly matching TRBD1 (6 bases). The last part of the DNA fits TRBJ2-7 better; the J call may be wrong. The specimen was naive CD4+ T cells from PBMCs. Subset meaning: CD45RA+ positively selected. The TCR originated in a young man in good health. Some clones in this sample may be carry-over from other donors' samples. The CDR3 sequence: CASSYDRTYEQYF. Written as DNA, the CDR3 is TGTGCCAGCAGTTACGACAGGACTTACGAGCAGTACTTC.